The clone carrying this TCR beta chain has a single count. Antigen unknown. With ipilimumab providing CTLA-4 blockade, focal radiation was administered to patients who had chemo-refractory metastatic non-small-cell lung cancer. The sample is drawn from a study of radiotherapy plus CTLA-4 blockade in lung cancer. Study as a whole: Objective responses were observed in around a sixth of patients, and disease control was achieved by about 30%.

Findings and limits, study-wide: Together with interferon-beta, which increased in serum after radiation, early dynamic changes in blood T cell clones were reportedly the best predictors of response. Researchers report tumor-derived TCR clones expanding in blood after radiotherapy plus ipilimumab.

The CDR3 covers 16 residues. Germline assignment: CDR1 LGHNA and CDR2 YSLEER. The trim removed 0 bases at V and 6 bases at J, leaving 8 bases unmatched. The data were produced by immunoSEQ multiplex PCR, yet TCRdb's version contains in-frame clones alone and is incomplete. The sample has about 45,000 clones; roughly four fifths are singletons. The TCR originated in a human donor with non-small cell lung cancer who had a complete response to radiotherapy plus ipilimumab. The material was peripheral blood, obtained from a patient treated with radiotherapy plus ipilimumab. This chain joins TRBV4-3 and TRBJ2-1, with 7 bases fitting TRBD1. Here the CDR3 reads CASSQEGQRKANEQFF. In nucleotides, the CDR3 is TGCGCCAGCAGCCAAGAGGGACAGCGGAAGGCCAATGAGCAGTTCTTC.